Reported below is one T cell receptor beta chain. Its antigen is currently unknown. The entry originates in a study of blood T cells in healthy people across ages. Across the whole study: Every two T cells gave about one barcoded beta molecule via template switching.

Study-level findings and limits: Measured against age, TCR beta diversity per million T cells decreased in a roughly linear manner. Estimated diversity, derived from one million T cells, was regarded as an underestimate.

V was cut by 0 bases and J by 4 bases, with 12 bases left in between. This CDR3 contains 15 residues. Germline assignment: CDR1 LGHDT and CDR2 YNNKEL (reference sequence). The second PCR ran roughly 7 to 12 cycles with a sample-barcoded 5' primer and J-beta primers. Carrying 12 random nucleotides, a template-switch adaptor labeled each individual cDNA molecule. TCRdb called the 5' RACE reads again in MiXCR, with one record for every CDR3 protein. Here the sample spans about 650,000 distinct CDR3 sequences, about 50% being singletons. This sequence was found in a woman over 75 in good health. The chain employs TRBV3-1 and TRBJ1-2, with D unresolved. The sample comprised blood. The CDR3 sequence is CASSQDRKGGYGYTF. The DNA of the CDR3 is TGTGCCAGCAGCCAAGACAGGAAAGGAGGCTATGGCTACACCTTC. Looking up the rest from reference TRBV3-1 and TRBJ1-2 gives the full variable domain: DTAVSQTPKYLVTQMGNDKSIKCEQNLGHDTMYWYKQDSKKFLKIMFSYNNKELIINETVPNRFSPKSPDKAHLNLHINSLELGDSAVYFCASSQDRKGGYGYTFGSGTRLTVV.